This paragraph reports one T cell receptor (beta chain). Its recognized antigen is unknown. No much larger clone is present one base from it, and per-base qualities are unavailable. This record belongs to a study of cytotoxic CD8 clonotypes in ibrutinib-treated CLL (dated by TCRdb to about 2021). Context from the whole study: The cohort had about ten relapsed/refractory and roughly 15 treatment-naive patients; 17 to 18 were IGHV unmutated. On average, each sample had about 260,000 productive templates and almost 95,000 productive rearrangements. Every sample from remission and from progressive disease was obtained while the patients were still on ibrutinib. Responses were partial in some 24 patients and complete in 2; after median approximately 67 months follow-up, about 14 stayed in remission and approximately 12 progressed. Cryopreserved peripheral blood mononuclear cells were collected before treatment, at response, and at either disease progression or sustained remission. Of the 85 to 90 participants in the trial, 25 to 30 had longitudinal samples available. Samples at response were collected after a median of 12 months of treatment, with a range of about 6 to 40 months. Study-wide findings and limitations: Lymph node repertoires were not examined, and the timing of sampling was not matched between patients in sustained remission and those whose disease progressed. Baseline clonality exceeded that of age-matched healthy donors and correlated strongly with circulating CD8+ T-cell counts. An increase in clonality was observed at ibrutinib response, with clonality remaining stable during sustained remission and falling back toward baseline at progression. Public clonotypes were found to be uncommon and were observed to contract or remain stable during treatment; the increase in clonality was shown to reflect expansion of private clonotypes at ibrutinib response.

The germline V end is reduced by 1 base and the J end by 0 bases; junction bases left unmatched: 0. The CDR3 covers 15 residues, taking in both the cysteine and the phenylalanine. The DNA shown is the 45-base CDR3, in frame from base 1. CDR1 and CDR2, per the germline V gene, are SGHAT and FQNNGV. The sample's time point, from its label and the paper: approximately 25 months on ibrutinib. For TCR beta library preparation, roughly 2 micrograms of genomic DNA were isolated from cryopreserved PBMCs. High-throughput TCR beta sequencing was performed on longitudinal blood samples from CLL patients receiving ibrutinib monotherapy. The patients were enrolled in a single-center, open-label phase 2 trial of ibrutinib monotherapy. Each clonotype received, on average, around 10x coverage in deep resolution sequencing performed on a MiSeq, where the target depth lay between 1 in 1 million and 1 in 200,000 T cells. TCR beta libraries were generated with the immunoSEQ hsTCRB Kit. The study's processing was this. ImmunoSEQ Data Assistant and ImmunoSEQ Analyzer were used for data analysis, and V, D and J genes were assigned according to IMGT definitions. Clonality was computed as one minus normalized Shannon entropy of productive rearrangement frequencies, ranging from 0 to 1. Only overrepresented clonotypes making up at least 0.05% of each patient's repertoire were included in the public clonotype analysis. Roughly 13 age-matched healthy donor repertoires from immuneACCESS were used as controls for clonality. Here the immuneACCESS table is served through TCRdb, limited to in-frame sequences with V and J called. Missing clones are a known gap in these copies; in checked studies unresolved V genes cover under half, and the rest lacks a known reason. Clonal size and the V and J genes are those of that table, whereas D and trimming came from the DNA. For this sample there are more than 200,000 clones; less than 75% appear just once. The ten largest clones add up to 15% to 17% of the sample.

This chain is built from TRBV11-2 and TRBJ2-7, with TRBD1 matching 10 junction bases. The sequences come from PBMCs, collected after 24 months of ibrutinib treatment. The TCR comes from a human donor with chronic lymphocytic leukemia. In nucleotide form, the sequence is TGTGCCAGCAGCTTAGGGACAGGGGGCTCCTACGAGCAGTACTTC. This yields the protein CASSLGTGGSYEQYF.